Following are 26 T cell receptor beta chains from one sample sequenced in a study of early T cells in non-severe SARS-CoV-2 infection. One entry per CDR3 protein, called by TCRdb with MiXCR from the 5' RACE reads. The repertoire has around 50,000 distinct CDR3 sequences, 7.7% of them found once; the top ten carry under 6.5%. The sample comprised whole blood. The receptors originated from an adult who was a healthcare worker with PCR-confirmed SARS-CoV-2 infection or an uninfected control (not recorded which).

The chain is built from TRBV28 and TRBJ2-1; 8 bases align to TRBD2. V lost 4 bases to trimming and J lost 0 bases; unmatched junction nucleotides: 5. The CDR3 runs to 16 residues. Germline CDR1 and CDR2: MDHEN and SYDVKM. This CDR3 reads CASSSLLADSYNEQFF. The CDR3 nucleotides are TGTGCCAGCAGTTCCCTACTAGCGGACTCCTACAATGAGCAGTTCTTC.

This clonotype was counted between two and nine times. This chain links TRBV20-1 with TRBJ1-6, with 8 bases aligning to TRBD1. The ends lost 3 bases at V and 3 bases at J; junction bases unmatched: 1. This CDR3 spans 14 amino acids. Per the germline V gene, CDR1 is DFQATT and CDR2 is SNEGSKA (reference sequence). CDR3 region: CSARGQVYNSPLHF. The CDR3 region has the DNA TGCAGTGCTAGGGGACAGGTCTATAATTCACCCCTCCACTTT.

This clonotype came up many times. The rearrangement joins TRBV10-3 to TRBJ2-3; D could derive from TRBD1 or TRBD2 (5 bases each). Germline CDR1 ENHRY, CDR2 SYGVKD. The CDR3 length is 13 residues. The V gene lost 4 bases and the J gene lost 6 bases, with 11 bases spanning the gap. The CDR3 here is CAISAEGEDTQYF. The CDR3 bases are TGTGCCATCAGTGCAGAAGGGGAGGATACGCAGTATTTT.

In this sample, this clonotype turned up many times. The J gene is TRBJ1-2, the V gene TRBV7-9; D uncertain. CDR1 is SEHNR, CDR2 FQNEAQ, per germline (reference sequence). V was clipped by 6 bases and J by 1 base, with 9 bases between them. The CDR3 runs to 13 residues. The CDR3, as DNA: TGTGCCAGCAGTTCTAGTAATAACTATGGCTACACCTTC. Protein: CASSSSNNYGYTF.

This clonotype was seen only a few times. The CDR3 DNA is TGTGCCAGCAGCTTACCCGGGACAAGGGGGCACAATGAGCAGTTCTTC. It specifies CASSLPGTRGHNEQFF. The chain uses TRBV7-9 and TRBJ2-1; TRBD1 matches at 7 bases. The CDR3 runs to 16 residues. The germline V gene has CDR1 SEHNR and CDR2 FQNEAQ (reference sequence). With V trimmed by 2 bases and J by 5 bases, 9 bases remained unmatched.

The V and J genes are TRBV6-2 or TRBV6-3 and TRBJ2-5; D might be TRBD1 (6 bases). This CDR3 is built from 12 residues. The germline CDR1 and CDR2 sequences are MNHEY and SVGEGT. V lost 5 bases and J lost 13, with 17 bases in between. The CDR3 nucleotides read TGTGCCAGCAGTACAACAGGGTCTCAGCGGTACTTC. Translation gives CASSTTGSQRYF.

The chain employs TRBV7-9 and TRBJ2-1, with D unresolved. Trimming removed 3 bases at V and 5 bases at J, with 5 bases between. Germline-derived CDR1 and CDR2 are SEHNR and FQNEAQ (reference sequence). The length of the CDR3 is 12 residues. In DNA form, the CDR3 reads TGTGCCAGCAGCTTGGCCGACAATGAGCAGTTCTTC. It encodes CASSLADNEQFF.

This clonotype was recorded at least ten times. The CDR3 sequence: CSARPDGMNTEAFF. In DNA, the CDR3 is TGCAGTGCTAGACCGGACGGGATGAACACTGAAGCTTTCTTT. The chain has TRBV20-1 and TRBJ1-1; D is undetermined. This CDR3 comprises 14 residues. The V and J ends lost 2 bases and 0 bases respectively, with 10 bases between them. Per the germline V gene, CDR1 is DFQATT and CDR2 is SNEGSKA (reference sequence).

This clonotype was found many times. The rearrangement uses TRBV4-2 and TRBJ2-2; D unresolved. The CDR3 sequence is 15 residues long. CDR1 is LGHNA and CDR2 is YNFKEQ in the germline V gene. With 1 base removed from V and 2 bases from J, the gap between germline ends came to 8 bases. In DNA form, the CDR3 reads TGTGCCAGCAGCCAAGTCAGGTTTAACACCGGGGAGCTGTTTTTT. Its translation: CASSQVRFNTGELFF.

Here the CDR3 reads CASSPSRGSTEAFF. The CDR3 bases are TGTGCCAGCAGCCCGAGCAGGGGGAGCACTGAAGCTTTCTTT. The chain employs TRBV7-2 and TRBJ1-1; 7 bases align to TRBD1. Germline CDR1 and CDR2: SGHTA and FQGNSA. The V gene end was trimmed by 5 bases and the J gene end by 4 bases; junction bases not matched to a gene: 7. The CDR3 extends over 14 amino acids.

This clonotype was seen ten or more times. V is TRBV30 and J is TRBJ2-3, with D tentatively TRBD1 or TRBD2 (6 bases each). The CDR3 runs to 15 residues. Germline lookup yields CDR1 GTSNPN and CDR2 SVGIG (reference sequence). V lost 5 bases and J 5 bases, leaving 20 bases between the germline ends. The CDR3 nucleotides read TGTGCCTGGGATATAGGGGGGCGTCGGGTAGATACGCAGTATTTT. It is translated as CAWDIGGRRVDTQYF.

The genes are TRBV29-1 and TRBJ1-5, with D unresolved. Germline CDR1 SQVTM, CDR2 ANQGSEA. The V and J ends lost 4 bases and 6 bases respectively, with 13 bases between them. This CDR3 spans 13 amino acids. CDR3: CSVVKTQGQPQHF. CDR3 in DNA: TGCAGCGTTGTTAAGACCCAAGGTCAGCCCCAGCATTTT.

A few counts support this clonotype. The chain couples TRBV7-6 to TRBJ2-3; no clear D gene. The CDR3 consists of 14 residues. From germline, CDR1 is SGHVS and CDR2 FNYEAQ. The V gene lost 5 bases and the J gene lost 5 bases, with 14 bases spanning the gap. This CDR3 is CASSPRGQVDTQYF. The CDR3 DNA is TGTGCCAGCAGCCCCCGAGGTCAGGTAGATACGCAGTATTTT.

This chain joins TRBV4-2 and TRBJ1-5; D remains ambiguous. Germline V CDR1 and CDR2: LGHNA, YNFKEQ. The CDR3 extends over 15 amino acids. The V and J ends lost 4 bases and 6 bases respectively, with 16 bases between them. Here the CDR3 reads CASSPQPGEGQPQHF. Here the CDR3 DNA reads TGTGCCAGCAGCCCCCAGCCGGGAGAAGGTCAGCCCCAGCATTTT.

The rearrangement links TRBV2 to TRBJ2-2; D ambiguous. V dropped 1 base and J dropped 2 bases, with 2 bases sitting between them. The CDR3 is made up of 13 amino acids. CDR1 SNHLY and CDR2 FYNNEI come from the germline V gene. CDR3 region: CASSEGNTGELFF. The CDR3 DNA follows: TGTGCCAGCAGTGAAGGAAACACCGGGGAGCTGTTTTTT.

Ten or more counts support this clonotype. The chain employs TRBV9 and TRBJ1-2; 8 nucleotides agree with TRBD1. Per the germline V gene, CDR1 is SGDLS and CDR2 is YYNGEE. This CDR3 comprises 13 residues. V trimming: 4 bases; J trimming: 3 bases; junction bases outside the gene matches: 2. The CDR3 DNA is TGTGCCAGCAGCCCAGGGGGCTACTATGGCTACACCTTC. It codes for CASSPGGYYGYTF.

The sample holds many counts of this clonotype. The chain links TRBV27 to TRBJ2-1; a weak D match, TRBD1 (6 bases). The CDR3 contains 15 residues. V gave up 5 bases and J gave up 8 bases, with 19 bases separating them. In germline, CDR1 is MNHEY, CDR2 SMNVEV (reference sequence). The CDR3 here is CASSPSGHPGDEQFF. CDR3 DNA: TGTGCCAGCAGTCCATCGGGACACCCTGGAGATGAGCAGTTCTTC.

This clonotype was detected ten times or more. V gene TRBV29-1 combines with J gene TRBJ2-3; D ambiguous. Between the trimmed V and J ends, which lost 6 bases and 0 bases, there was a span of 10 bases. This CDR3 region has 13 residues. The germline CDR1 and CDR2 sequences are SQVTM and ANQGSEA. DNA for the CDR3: TGCAGCGTCGCGAAGAGTAGCACAGATACGCAGTATTTT. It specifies CSVAKSSTDTQYF.

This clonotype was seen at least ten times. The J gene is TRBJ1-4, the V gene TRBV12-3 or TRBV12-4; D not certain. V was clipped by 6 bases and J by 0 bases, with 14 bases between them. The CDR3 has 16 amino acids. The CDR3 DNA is TGTGCCAGCAGCCCCCTGACCTGGGCAACTAATGAAAAACTGTTTTTT. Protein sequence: CASSPLTWATNEKLFF.

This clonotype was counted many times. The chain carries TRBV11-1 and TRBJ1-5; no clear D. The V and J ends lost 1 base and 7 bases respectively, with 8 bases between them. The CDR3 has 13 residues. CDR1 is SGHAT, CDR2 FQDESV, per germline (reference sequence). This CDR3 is CASSLELGQPQHF. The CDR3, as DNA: TGTGCCAGCAGCTTAGAGTTGGGCCAGCCCCAGCATTTT.

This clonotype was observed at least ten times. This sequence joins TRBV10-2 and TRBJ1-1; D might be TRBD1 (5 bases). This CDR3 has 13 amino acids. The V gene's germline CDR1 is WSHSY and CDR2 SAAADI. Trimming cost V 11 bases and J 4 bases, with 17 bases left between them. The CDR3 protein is CASQGAEITEAFF. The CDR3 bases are TGCGCCTCCCAAGGGGCAGAGATCACTGAAGCTTTCTTT.

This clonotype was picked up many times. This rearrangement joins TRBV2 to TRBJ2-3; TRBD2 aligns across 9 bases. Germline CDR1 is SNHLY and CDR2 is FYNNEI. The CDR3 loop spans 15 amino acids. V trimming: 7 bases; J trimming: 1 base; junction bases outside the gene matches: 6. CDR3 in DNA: TGTGCCAGCATAATGGGACTAGCAGGCACAGATACGCAGTATTTT. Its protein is CASIMGLAGTDTQYF. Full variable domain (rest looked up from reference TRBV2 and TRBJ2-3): EPEVTQTPSHQVTQMGQEVILRCVPISNHLYFYWYRQILGQKVEFLVSFYNNEISEKSEIFDDQFSVERPDGSNFTLKIRSTKLEDSAMYFCASIMGLAGTDTQYFGPGTRLTVL.

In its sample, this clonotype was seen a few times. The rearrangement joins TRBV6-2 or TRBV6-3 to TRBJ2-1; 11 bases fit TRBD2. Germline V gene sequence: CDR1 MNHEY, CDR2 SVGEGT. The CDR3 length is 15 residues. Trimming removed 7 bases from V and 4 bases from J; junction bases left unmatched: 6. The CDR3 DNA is TGTGCCAGCACCCAATTAGCGGGGGGGTACAATGAGCAGTTCTTC. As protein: CASTQLAGGYNEQFF.

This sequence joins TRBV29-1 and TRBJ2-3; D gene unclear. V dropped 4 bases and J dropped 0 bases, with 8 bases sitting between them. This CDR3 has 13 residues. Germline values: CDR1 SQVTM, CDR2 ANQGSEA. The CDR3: CSVGQDSTDTQYF. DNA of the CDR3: TGCAGCGTTGGCCAGGATAGCACAGATACGCAGTATTTT.

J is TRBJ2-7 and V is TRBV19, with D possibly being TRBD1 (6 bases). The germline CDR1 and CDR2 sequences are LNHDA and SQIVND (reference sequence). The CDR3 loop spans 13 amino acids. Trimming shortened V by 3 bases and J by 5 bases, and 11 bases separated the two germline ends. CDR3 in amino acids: CASSIGGANEQYF. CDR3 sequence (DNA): TGTGCCAGTAGTATTGGGGGCGCGAACGAGCAGTACTTC.

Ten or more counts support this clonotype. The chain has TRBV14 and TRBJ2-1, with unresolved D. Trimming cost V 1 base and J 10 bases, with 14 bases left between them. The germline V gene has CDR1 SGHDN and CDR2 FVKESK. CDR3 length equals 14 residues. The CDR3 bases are TGTGCCAGCAGCCAAGGTTTCGGATCTCGGGAGCAGTTCTTC. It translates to CASSQGFGSREQFF.